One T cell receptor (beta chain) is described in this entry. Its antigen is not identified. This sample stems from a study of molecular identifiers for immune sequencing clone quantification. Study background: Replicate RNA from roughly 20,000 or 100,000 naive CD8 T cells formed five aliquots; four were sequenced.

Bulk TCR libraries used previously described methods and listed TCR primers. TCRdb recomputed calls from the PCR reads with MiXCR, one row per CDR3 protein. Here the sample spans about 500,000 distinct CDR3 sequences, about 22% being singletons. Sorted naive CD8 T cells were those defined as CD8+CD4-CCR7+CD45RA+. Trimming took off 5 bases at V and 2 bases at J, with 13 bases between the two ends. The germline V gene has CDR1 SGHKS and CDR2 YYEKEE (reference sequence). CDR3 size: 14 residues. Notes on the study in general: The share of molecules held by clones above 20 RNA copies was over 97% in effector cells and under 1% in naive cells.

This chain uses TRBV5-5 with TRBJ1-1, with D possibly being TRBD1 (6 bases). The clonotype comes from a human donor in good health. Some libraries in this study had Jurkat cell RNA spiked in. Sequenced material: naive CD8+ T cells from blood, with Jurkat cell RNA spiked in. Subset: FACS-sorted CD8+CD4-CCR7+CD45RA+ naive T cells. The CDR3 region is CASRAGTTNTEAFF. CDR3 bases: TGTGCCAGCAGGGCCGGGACAACCAACACTGAAGCTTTCTTT.